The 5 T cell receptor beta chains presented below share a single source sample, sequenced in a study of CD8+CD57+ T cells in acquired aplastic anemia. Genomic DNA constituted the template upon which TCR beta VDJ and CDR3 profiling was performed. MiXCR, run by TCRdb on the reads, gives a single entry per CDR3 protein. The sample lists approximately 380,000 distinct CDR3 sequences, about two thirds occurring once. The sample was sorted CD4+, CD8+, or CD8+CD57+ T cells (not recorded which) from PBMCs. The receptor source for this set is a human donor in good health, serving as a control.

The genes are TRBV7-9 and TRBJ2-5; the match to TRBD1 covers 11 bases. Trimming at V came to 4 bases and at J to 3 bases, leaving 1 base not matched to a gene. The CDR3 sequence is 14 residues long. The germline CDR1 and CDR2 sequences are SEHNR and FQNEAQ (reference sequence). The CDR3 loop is CASSSGQGEETQYF. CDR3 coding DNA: TGTGCCAGCAGCTCGGGACAGGGGGAAGAGACCCAGTACTTC.

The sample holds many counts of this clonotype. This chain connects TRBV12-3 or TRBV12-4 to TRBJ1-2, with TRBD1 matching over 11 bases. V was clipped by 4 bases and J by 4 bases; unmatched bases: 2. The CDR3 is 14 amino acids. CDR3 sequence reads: CASSSGTGGYGYTF. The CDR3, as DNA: TGTGCCAGCAGTTCCGGGACAGGGGGCTATGGCTACACCTTC.

CDR3 sequence reads: CASSIGVEWQPQHF. DNA of the CDR3: TGTGCCAGTAGTATTGGGGTTGAGTGGCAGCCCCAGCATTTT. V is TRBV19 and J is TRBJ1-5; no reliable D call. This CDR3 region has 14 residues. Germline CDR1 and CDR2: LNHDA and SQIVND (reference sequence). V shed 3 bases and J shed 7 bases, with 13 bases lying between them. Based on the CDR3 plus reference TRBV19 and TRBJ1-5, the full variable domain is DGGITQSPKYLFRKEGQNVTLSCEQNLNHDAMYWYRQDPGQGLRLIYYSQIVNDFQKGDIAEGYSVSREKKESFPLTVTSAQKNPTAFYLCASSIGVEWQPQHFGDGTRLSIL.

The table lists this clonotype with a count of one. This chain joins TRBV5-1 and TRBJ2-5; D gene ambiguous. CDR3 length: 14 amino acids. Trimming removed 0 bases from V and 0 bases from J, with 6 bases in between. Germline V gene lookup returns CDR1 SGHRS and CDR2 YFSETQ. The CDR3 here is CASSLVRNQETQYF. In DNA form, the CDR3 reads TGCGCCAGCAGCTTGGTCCGGAACCAAGAGACCCAGTACTTC.

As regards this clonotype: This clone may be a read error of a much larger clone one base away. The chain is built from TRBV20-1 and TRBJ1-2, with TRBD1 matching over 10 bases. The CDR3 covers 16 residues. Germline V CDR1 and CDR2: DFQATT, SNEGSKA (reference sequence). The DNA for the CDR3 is TGCGGTGCTATAGGCGGGGGACAGGGGACTAACTATGGCTACACCTTC. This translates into CGAIGGGQGTNYGYTF.